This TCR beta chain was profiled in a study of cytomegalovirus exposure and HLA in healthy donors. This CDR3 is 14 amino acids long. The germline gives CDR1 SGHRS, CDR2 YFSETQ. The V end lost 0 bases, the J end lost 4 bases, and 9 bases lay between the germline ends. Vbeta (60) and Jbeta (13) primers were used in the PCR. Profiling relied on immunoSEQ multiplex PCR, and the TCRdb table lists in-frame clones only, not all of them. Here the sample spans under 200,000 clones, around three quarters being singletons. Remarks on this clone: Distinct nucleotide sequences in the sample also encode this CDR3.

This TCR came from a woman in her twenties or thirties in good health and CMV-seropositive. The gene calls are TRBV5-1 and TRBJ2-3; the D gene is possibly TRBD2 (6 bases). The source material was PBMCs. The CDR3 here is CASSLGGVSDTQYF. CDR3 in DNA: TGCGCCAGCAGCTTGGGCGGGGTTTCAGATACGCAGTATTTT.